This T cell receptor beta chain was recorded in a study of blood T cells in healthy people across ages (dated by TCRdb to the mid-2010s). As for the study more broadly: In model experiments, roughly one uniquely barcoded TCR beta cDNA molecule per two T cells was captured by template switching. The donors were split into four age groups: young (average around 15 years), middle-aged (about 40), aged (about 56) and long-lived (approximately 80). The study measured age-related changes in TCR beta repertoire diversity using deep sequencing normalized with unique cDNA molecular identifiers. Using the same blood draw, the study looked at two additional independent replicas of 1 million unique cDNA reads for two donors, one aged 18 to 30 and the other aged 80 or older. What the work shows at the level of the full study, not this receptor alone: Estimates of total diversity based on one million sequenced T cells were regarded as lower bounds and as underestimates. The CMV infection status of donors was not known, potentially confounding age-related changes in expanded clonotypes. As age increased, observed TCR beta diversity per million T cells dropped in a roughly linear way, and a significant reduction was already evident by age 40. Conclusive comparison of naive and antigen-experienced compartments was prevented by the profiling of bulk unsorted PBMCs. Observed TCR beta diversity correlated strongly with the percentage of naive T cells measured by flow cytometry. Compared with the aged group, the long-lived group had more naive CD4+ T cells, fewer expanded clones and increased TCR diversity, suggesting age selection.

Library construction relied on 5' RACE. The run used an Illumina HiSeq 2500. A second PCR of 7 to 11 cycles was performed with a sample-barcoded 5' primer and a J-beta primer mix. Each TCR beta cDNA molecule received a unique molecular identifier from a template-switch 5' adaptor carrying 12 random nucleotides. Each sample yielded at least 2.5 million CDR3-containing paired-end reads. First-strand cDNA was synthesized from all RNA with the Mint cDNA synthesis kit, primed by a TRBC-specific oligonucleotide. All cDNA was treated with uracil-DNA glycosylase and then went through a first 18-cycle PCR with the universal primers M1SS and BC2_uni_R. From the authors' description of their analysis: For normalization, 1 million high-quality reads were randomly selected from each sample, with every read carrying a distinct molecular identifier. Instead of being binned into consensus sequences, reads that shared molecular identifiers were thrown out. MiTCR, set to a Q25 quality threshold and the strictest error-elimination algorithm, was used for CDR3 identification, clonotype clustering and error correction. A nonparametric unseen species model with Euler transformation was used to estimate lower-bound total TCR beta diversity. TCRdb itself trimmed the public reads at Q25 with fastp, ran MiXCR and retained productive beta chains. All rows with the same CDR3 protein become a single entry with the most common DNA and genes. V and J calls and clone size were set by TCRdb, not the authors. The sample table lists more than 500,000 distinct CDR3 sequences, about 27% of them with a count of one. Approximately 4% of the sample is held by the ten biggest clonotypes.

Systemically healthy Caucasian individuals from Russia, 35 to 50 in total and aged about 6 to 100 years, were included as donors. Around 10 milliliters of peripheral blood were collected from each donor into EDTA-treated Vacutainer tubes. Ficoll-Paque density-gradient centrifugation was used to isolate PBMCs, with at least 7 million per sample. Trizol reagent was used to extract total RNA from PBMCs, with at least 6 micrograms per sample. For every donor, flow cytometry on a PBMC aliquot measured the percentage of naive CD45RAhigh/CD27high T cells. V drops 7 bases and J drops 4 bases, leaving 19 bases in between. The germline V gene provides CDR1 SGHRS and CDR2 YFSETQ. The CDR3, cysteine through phenylalanine, is 15 amino acids long. The retained sequence is limited to the CDR3, 45 bases, with the frame set at the first base. Concerning this clonotype: It has no known antigen specificity. No base qualities exist here, and no much larger clone lies one base off it.

The same data also went into a second study, on T cells of mothers and their children. That second report states: Donors were nine systemically healthy Caucasian individuals: three mothers and their six children. cDNA synthesis used all of the extracted RNA, with approximately 1.4 ug of RNA in each 15 ul reaction. In the second PCR, the M1S primer introduced both the sample barcodes and 2-4 random nucleotides. Over 8.5 million TCR beta CDR3 reads were obtained for each mother, and 2.5 million to 3 million reads were obtained for each child. Thymic selection shapes the output of TCR recombination in a similar way in related and unrelated pairs, and inherited differences have a minor effect. Normalized repertoire overlap was always slightly but never significantly higher in related than unrelated mother-child pairs. Persistent microchimeric T cell clones were not detected, at a sensitivity of about 90 clones per million clonotypes. Deep NGS was used in the study to compare the TCR beta repertoires of mothers and children and to look for features that separate related mother-child pairs from unrelated individuals. Mothers averaged approximately 40 +/- 4 years of age and children averaged around 10 +/- 4 years. After adapter ligation with NEBNext reagents, the libraries were sequenced on Illumina HiSeq 2000 with 100+100 nt paired-end reads. To prevent cross-contamination, the mother and child libraries were prepared one month apart and sequenced in separate runs. For each donor, somewhere between roughly 450,000 and 2,100,000 distinct TCR beta clonotypes were identified. Naive TCR beta clonotypes were estimated from low-frequency clonotypes matched to each donor's FACS-determined naive share, without sorting.

This TCR was recovered from a boy aged 2 to 10 in good health. The chain is made from TRBV5-1 and TRBJ2-3; the D call is tentative, TRBD1 or TRBD2, as each matches 5 bases. The source material was blood. The nucleotide sequence is TGCGCCAGCGACCTCCGGGGTGGGGGTTCAGATACGCAGTATTTT. Its amino acids are CASDLRGGGSDTQYF.